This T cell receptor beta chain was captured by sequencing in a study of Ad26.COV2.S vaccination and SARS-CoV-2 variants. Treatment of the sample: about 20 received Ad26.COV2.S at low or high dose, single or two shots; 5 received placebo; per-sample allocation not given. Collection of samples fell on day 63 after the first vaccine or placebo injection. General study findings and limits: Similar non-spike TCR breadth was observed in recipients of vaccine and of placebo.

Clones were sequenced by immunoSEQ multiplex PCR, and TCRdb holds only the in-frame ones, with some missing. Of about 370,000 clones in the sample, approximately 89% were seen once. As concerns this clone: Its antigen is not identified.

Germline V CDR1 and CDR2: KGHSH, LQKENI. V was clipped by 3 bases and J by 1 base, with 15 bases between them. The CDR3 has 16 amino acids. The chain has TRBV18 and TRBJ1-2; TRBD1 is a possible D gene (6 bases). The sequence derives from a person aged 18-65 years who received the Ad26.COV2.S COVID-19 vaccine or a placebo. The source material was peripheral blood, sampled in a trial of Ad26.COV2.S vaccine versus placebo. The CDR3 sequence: CASSPNGGRLNYGYTF. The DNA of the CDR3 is TGTGCCAGCTCACCCAACGGGGGGCGGCTTAACTATGGCTACACCTTC.